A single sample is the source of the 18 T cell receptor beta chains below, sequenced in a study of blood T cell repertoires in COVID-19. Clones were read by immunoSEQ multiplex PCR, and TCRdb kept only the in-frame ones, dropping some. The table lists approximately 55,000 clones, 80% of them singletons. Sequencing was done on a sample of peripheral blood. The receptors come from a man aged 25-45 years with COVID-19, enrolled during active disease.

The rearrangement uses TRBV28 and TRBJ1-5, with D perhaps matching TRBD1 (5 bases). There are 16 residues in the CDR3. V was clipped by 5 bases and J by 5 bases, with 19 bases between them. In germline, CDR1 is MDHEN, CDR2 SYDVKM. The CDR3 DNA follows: TGTGCCAGCAGTGACCCAGTTCGGAGGGACTATCAGCCCCAGCATTTT. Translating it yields CASSDPVRRDYQPQHF.

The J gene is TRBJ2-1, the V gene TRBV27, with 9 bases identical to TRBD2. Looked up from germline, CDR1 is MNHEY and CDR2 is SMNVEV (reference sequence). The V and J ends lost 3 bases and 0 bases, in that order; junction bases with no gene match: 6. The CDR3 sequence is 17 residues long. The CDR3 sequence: CASSFKSSGSSYNEQFF. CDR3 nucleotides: TGTGCCAGCAGTTTTAAGAGTAGCGGGAGCTCCTACAATGAGCAGTTCTTC.

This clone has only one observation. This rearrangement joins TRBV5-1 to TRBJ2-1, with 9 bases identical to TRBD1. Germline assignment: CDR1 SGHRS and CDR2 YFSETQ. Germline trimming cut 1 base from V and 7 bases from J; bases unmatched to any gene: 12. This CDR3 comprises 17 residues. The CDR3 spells CASSLWLQGAGVNEQFF. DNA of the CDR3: TGCGCCAGCAGCTTGTGGCTACAGGGGGCTGGAGTGAATGAGCAGTTCTTC.

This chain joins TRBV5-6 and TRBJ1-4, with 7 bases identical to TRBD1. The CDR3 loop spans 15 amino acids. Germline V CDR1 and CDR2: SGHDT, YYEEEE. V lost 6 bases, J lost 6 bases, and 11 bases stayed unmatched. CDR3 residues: CASTNSGTADEKLFF. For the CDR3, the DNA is TGTGCCAGCACCAATTCCGGGACAGCAGATGAAAAACTGTTTTTT.

CDR3 sequence: CASSSKRDRNQPQHF. CDR3 bases: TGCGCCAGCAGCTCGAAAAGGGACAGAAATCAGCCCCAGCATTTT. This chain uses TRBV5-1 with TRBJ1-5; 7 positions match TRBD1. Trimming took 3 bases from V and 4 from J; bases not matched to a gene: 7. Germline V lookup: CDR1 SGHRS, CDR2 YFSETQ. The CDR3 is 15 residues long. Supplemented by reference TRBV5-1 and TRBJ1-5, the full variable domain reads KAGVTQTPRYLIKTRGQQVTLSCSPISGHRSVSWYQQTPGQGLQFLFEYFSETQRNKGNFPGRFSGRQFSNSRSEMNVSTLELGDSALYLCASSSKRDRNQPQHFGDGTRLSIL.

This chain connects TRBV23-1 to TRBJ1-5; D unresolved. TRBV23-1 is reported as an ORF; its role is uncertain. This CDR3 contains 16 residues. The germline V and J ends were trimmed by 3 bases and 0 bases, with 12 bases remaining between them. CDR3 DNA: TGCGCCAGCAGTCACCTCGTACCGGTTAGCAATCAGCCCCAGCATTTT. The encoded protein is CASSHLVPVSNQPQHF.

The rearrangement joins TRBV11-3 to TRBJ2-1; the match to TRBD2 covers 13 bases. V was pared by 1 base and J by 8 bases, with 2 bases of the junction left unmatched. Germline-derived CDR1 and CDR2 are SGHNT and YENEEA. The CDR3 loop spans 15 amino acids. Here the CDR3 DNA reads TGTGCCAGCAGCTTAGGGACTAGCGGGAGTCATGAGCAGTTCTTC. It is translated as CASSLGTSGSHEQFF. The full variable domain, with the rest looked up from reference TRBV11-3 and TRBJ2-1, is EAGVVQSPRYKIIEKKQPVAFWCNPISGHNTLYWYLQNLGQGPELLIRYENEEAVDDSQLPKDRFSAERLKGVDSTLKIQPAELGDSAVYLCASSLGTSGSHEQFFGPGTRLTVL.

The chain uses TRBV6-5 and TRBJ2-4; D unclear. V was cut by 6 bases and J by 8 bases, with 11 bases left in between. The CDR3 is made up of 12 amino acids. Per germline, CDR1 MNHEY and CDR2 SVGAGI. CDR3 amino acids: CASRAQSYIQYF. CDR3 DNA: TGTGCCAGCAGAGCCCAAAGTTACATTCAGTACTTC.

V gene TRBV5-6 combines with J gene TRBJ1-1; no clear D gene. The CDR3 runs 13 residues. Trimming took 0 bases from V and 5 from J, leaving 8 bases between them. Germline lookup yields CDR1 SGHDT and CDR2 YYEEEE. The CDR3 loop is CASSLGLSTEAFF. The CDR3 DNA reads TGTGCCAGCAGCTTGGGTCTGTCGACTGAAGCTTTCTTT.

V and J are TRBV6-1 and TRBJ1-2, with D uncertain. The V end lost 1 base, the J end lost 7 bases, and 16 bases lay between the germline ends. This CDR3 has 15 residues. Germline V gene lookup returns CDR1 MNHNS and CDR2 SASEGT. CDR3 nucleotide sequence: TGTGCCAGCAGTGAAGGACGGCCTGCGGCGGGTGGCTACACCTTC. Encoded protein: CASSEGRPAAGGYTF.

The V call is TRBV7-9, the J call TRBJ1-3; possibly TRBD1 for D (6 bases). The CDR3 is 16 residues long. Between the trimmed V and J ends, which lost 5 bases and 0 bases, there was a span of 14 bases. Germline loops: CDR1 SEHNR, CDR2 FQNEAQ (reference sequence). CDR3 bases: TGTGCCAGCAGCCCCAGGACAGCCTACTCTGGAAACACCATATATTTT. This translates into CASSPRTAYSGNTIYF.

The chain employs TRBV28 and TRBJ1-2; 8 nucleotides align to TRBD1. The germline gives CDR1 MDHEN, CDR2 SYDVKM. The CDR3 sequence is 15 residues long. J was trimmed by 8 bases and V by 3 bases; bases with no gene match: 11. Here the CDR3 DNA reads TGTGCCAGCAGTTTTTTCAGGGGGCGCGGCCTAGGCTACACCTTC. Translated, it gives CASSFFRGRGLGYTF.

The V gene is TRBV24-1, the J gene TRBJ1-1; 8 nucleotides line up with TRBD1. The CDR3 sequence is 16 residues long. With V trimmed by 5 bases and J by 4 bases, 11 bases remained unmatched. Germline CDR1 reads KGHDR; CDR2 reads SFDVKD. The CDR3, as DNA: TGTGCCACCAGTGCGTCGGGACGACAGGGGCGCACTGAAGCTTTCTTT. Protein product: CATSASGRQGRTEAFF.

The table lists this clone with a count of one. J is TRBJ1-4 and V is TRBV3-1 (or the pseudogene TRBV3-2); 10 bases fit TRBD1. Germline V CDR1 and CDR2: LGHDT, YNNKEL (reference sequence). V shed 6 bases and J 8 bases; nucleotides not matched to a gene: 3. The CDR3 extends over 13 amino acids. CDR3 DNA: TGTGCCAGCAGGGGGACAGGGGAGGAAAAACTGTTTTTT. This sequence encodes CASRGTGEEKLFF.

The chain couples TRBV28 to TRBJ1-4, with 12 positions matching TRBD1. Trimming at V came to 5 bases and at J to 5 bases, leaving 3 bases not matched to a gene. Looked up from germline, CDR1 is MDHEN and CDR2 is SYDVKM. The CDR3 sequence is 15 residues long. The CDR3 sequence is CASSVGQGANEKLFF. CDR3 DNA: TGTGCCAGCAGTGTGGGACAGGGGGCGAATGAAAAACTGTTTTTT. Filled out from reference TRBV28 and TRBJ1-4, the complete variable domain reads DVKVTQSSRYLVKRTGEKVFLECVQDMDHENMFWYRQDPGLGLRLIYFSYDVKMKEKGDIPEGYSVSREKKERFSLILESASTNQTSMYLCASSVGQGANEKLFFGSGTQLSVL.

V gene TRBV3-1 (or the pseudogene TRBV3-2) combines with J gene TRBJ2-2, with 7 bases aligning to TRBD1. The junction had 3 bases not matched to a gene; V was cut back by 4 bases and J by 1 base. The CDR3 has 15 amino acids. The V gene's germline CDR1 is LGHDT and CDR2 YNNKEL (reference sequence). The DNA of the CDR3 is TGTGCCAGCAGCCGGGACAGCCTGAACACCGGGGAGCTGTTTTTT. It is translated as CASSRDSLNTGELFF.

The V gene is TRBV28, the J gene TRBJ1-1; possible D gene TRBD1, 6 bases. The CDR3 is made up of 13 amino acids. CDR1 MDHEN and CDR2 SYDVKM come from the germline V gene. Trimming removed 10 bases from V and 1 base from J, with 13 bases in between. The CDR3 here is CATVSRGNTEAFF. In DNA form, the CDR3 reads TGTGCCACCGTATCCAGGGGGAACACTGAAGCTTTCTTT.

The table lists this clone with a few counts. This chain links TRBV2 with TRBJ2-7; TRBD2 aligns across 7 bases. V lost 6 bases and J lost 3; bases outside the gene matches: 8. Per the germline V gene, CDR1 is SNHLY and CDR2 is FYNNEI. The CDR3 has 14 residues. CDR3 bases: TGTGCCAGCAGGGGGAGGGCCAGTATCTACGAGCAGTACTTC. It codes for CASRGRASIYEQYF.